Listed here are 32 T cell receptor beta chains from one sample, sequenced in a study of a mutant IDH1 vaccine in newly diagnosed glioma. Time point meaning: week 35, safety follow-up. What each vaccine dose contained was 300 ug of mutant IDH1 20-mer peptide, accompanied by topical imiquimod. The table came from immunoSEQ multiplex PCR; TCRdb's copy has only in-frame clones and leaves some out. The data contain about 48,000 clones, around four fifths of them seen just once; the ten biggest clones take up 6% to 8%. Which antigens these TCRs recognize remains unknown. Sequenced material: PBMCs, taken from a glioma patient whose treatment included an IDH1 peptide vaccine. The receptors were gathered from a man aged 40-49 years with glioma.

This sequence joins TRBV6-6 and TRBJ1-1, with a tentative D call TRBD1 (5 bases). V gave up 2 bases and J gave up 4 bases, with 11 bases separating them. The CDR3 consists of 14 residues. Germline V gene data show CDR1 as MNHNY and CDR2 as SVGAGI (reference sequence). CDR3 region: CASSYGEGTTEAFF. In DNA, the CDR3 is TGTGCCAGCAGTTACGGGGAGGGGACCACTGAAGCTTTCTTT.

The rearrangement links TRBV4-1 to TRBJ2-3; 12 bases fit TRBD2. Germline trimming cut 4 bases from V and 4 bases from J; bases unmatched to any gene: 6. Looked up from germline, CDR1 is MGHRA and CDR2 is YSYEKL. The CDR3 is 16 amino acids. The CDR3 DNA reads as TGCGCCAGCAGCCCCGGACTAGCGGGGATCGCAGATACGCAGTATTTT. It yields the protein CASSPGLAGIADTQYF.

The gene calls are TRBV4-2 and TRBJ2-7; 12 positions agree with TRBD2. Unmatched junction bases numbered 3, after V lost 1 base and J lost 5 bases. The CDR3 runs to 15 residues. The germline V gene has CDR1 LGHNA and CDR2 YNFKEQ. The CDR3 bases are TGTGCCAGCAGCCAAGCACTAGCGGGGGGAAACGAGCAGTACTTC. Translated: CASSQALAGGNEQYF.

The V and J genes are TRBV21-1 and TRBJ2-1; TRBD2 reflects the table's D call only, with no check against the DNA. TRBV21-1 is given as a pseudogene. This CDR3 comprises 15 residues. This CDR3 reads CARWEGPISYNEQFF. As DNA, the CDR3 is TGTGCCCGGTGGGAGGGCCCCATCTCCTACAATGAGCAGTTCTTC.

The rearrangement joins TRBV9 to TRBJ1-2; D call uncertain. This CDR3 contains 12 residues. Germline V gene data show CDR1 as SGDLS and CDR2 as YYNGEE. V was shortened by 0 bases and J by 3 bases, with 3 bases between the two germline ends. The CDR3 here is CASSVDHYGYTF. The CDR3 DNA is TGTGCCAGCAGCGTAGACCACTATGGCTACACCTTC.

The chain employs TRBV2 and TRBJ2-5, with D maybe TRBD1 (6 bases). Trimming took off 0 bases at V and 2 bases at J, with 13 bases between the two ends. The CDR3 extends over 16 amino acids. Germline V lookup: CDR1 SNHLY, CDR2 FYNNEI. The CDR3 sequence is CASSEAFGDTQETQYF. DNA of the CDR3: TGTGCCAGCAGTGAAGCTTTCGGGGACACTCAAGAGACCCAGTACTTC.

V is TRBV10-1 and J is TRBJ1-5, with 8 bases lining up with TRBD1. J was trimmed by 4 bases and V by 2 bases; bases with no gene match: 4. Germline CDR1 reads WNHNN; CDR2 reads SYGVQD (reference sequence). This CDR3 contains 15 residues. The CDR3 here is CASSEPTGGNQPQHF. DNA of the CDR3: TGCGCCAGCAGTGAGCCCACAGGGGGGAATCAGCCCCAGCATTTT.

This clone showed up just a few times. This chain links TRBV7-3 with TRBJ1-5; D possibly corresponds to TRBD1 (5 bases). The V gene lost 5 bases and the J gene lost 4 bases, with 12 bases spanning the gap. This CDR3 region has 14 residues. Germline loops: CDR1 SGHTA, CDR2 FQGTGA. The CDR3 nucleotides are TGTGCCAGCAGCCCGGGACGGTTAAATCAGCCCCAGCATTTT. This encodes CASSPGRLNQPQHF.

The rearrangement joins TRBV5-1 to TRBJ1-6; 7 nucleotides agree with TRBD1. Germline V lookup: CDR1 SGHRS, CDR2 YFSETQ. The CDR3 totals 19 residues. The J segment lost 2 bases and the V segment lost 2 bases, leaving 13 bases of the junction unmatched. CDR3 protein: CASSFHGQAGRAYNSPLHF. In DNA, the CDR3 is TGCGCCAGCAGCTTCCACGGACAGGCGGGCAGGGCCTATAATTCACCCCTCCACTTT.

The J gene is TRBJ2-7, the V gene TRBV7-2, with D possibly being TRBD2 (5 bases). Germline V CDR1 and CDR2: SGHTA, FQGNSA. Trimming pared 5 bases from V and 6 bases from J, leaving 11 bases between. CDR3 size: 12 residues. The CDR3 DNA is TGTGCCAGCAGCCGACTACGTGGCGAGCAGTACTTC. Its protein product is CASSRLRGEQYF.

This chain connects TRBV7-2 to TRBJ1-5; perhaps TRBD1 as D (6 bases). Looked up from germline, CDR1 is SGHTA and CDR2 is FQGNSA. V gave up 8 bases and J gave up 3 bases, with 11 bases separating them. This CDR3 is 13 amino acids long. CDR3: CASARTDNQPQHF. The CDR3 bases are TGTGCCAGCGCCCGGACAGACAATCAGCCCCAGCATTTT.

For this clone: The germline gene is not matched at one end of the junction; a read error may be the cause. In nucleotides, the CDR3 is TGTGCTAGCAGCTTAGGAGGGGGCAACACCGGGGAGCTGTTTTTT. Translated, it gives CASSLGGGNTGELFF. The chain couples TRBV7-7 to TRBJ2-2; weak D call: TRBD1 (7 bases). In germline, CDR1 is SSHAT, CDR2 FNYEAQ (reference sequence). The CDR3 has 15 amino acids. Together with reference TRBV7-7 and TRBJ2-2, the CDR3 gives the full variable domain: GAGVSQSPRYKVTKRGQDVTLRCDPISSHATLYWYQQALGQGPEFLTYFNYEAQPDKSGLPSDRFSAERPEGSISTLTIQRTEQRDSAMYRCASSLGGGNTGELFFGEGSRLTVL.

The rearrangement links TRBV19 to TRBJ1-6; 8 nucleotides line up with TRBD1. There are 15 residues in the CDR3. With V trimmed by 4 bases and J by 9 bases, 8 bases remained unmatched. Per germline, CDR1 LNHDA and CDR2 SQIVND (reference sequence). The CDR3 sequence is CASSRDRGNISPLHF. The CDR3 DNA is TGTGCCAGTAGTAGAGACAGGGGCAATATTTCACCCCTCCACTTT.

This clone was counted between two and nine times. This rearrangement joins TRBV11-2 to TRBJ2-7, with TRBD1 identical over 7 bases. The CDR3 covers 16 residues. The ends lost 1 base at V and 3 bases at J; junction bases unmatched: 9. Germline CDR1 is SGHAT and CDR2 is FQNNGV. CDR3 sequence: CASSLGLTGTSYEQYF. Here the CDR3 DNA reads TGTGCCAGCAGCTTAGGATTGACAGGGACAAGCTACGAGCAGTACTTC.

This chain uses TRBV6-5 with TRBJ2-2; D not certain. This CDR3 has 13 residues. V was pared by 0 bases and J by 8 bases, with 7 bases between. Germline V CDR1 and CDR2: MNHEY, SVGAGI. The CDR3 reads CASSYSSRGELFF. The CDR3 DNA sequence: TGTGCCAGCAGTTACTCTTCCAGAGGGGAGCTGTTTTTT.

V usage is TRBV6-5 and J usage is TRBJ2-7; D is uncertain. Trimming took 2 bases from V and 2 from J, leaving 10 bases between them. CDR1 and CDR2 (germline): MNHEY, SVGAGI. The CDR3 totals 14 residues. This chain's CDR3 is CASSYVGRAYEQYF. In nucleotides, the CDR3 is TGTGCCAGCAGTTACGTTGGACGGGCCTACGAGCAGTACTTC.

The chain couples TRBV27 to TRBJ2-7; D possibly uses TRBD1 or TRBD2 (5 bases each). CDR1 is MNHEY, CDR2 SMNVEV, per germline (reference sequence). This CDR3 is 14 amino acids long. Trimming pared 6 bases from V and 4 bases from J, leaving 16 bases between. CDR3 in DNA: TGTGCCAGCAGCCCGGGGTCGTGGGGGTACGAGCAGTACTTC. Protein: CASSPGSWGYEQYF.

V and J are TRBV5-1 and TRBJ1-4; weak D call: TRBD1 (6 bases). The length of the CDR3 is 17 residues. The V gene's germline CDR1 is SGHRS and CDR2 YFSETQ. Trimming removed 3 bases from V and 4 bases from J, with 19 bases in between. The CDR3 protein is CASSSRGATGVNEKLFF. CDR3 DNA: TGCGCCAGCAGCTCGCGGGGGGCCACGGGAGTTAATGAAAAACTGTTTTTT.

The chain links TRBV7-9 to TRBJ2-1, with 9 bases fitting TRBD1. Germline assignment: CDR1 SEHNR and CDR2 FQNEAQ (reference sequence). This CDR3 contains 15 residues. The J segment lost 8 bases and the V segment lost 7 bases, leaving 12 bases of the junction unmatched. DNA for the CDR3: TGTGCCAGCATTGAGGGGGACAGGGTAGTGGATGAGCAGTTCTTC. Its translation: CASIEGDRVVDEQFF.

This chain links TRBV5-1 with TRBJ1-2; no reliable D call. The CDR3 extends over 13 amino acids. CDR1 is SGHRS, CDR2 YFSETQ, per germline. Trimming removed 2 bases from V and 3 bases from J, with 8 bases in between. The CDR3 sequence: CASSFGSYYGYTF. CDR3 nucleotide sequence: TGCGCCAGCAGCTTTGGGTCTTACTATGGCTACACCTTC.

The rearrangement uses TRBV6-1 and TRBJ2-2; 10 bases fit TRBD1. The junction had 1 base not matched to a gene; V was cut back by 0 bases and J by 6 bases. CDR3 length: 15 residues. Germline values: CDR1 MNHNS, CDR2 SASEGT. In nucleotides, the CDR3 is TGTGCCAGCAGTGAAGCCGGGACAGGGGCCGGGGAGCTGTTTTTT. This sequence encodes CASSEAGTGAGELFF.

The chain recombines TRBV9 with TRBJ1-2; D not resolved. V was trimmed by 0 bases and J by 6 bases, leaving 9 bases between them. The CDR3 consists of 13 residues. Germline values: CDR1 SGDLS, CDR2 YYNGEE. DNA of the CDR3: TGTGCCAGCAGCGTAGGTGTATTCGATGGCTACACCTTC. The encoded protein is CASSVGVFDGYTF.

The chain employs TRBV25-1 and TRBJ1-2; the match to TRBD1 covers 8 bases. V was pared by 2 bases and J by 4 bases, with 9 bases of the junction left unmatched. CDR1 and CDR2 from the germline V gene are MGHDK and SYGVNS. The CDR3 sequence is 16 residues long. This CDR3 reads CASSERPGQVIYGYTF. DNA for the CDR3: TGTGCCAGCAGTGAACGGCCGGGACAGGTGATCTATGGCTACACCTTC.

The chain employs TRBV7-8 and TRBJ1-4; TRBD1 might be the D (5 bases). Germline V gene sequence: CDR1 SGHVS, CDR2 FQNEAQ. Trimming pared 6 bases from V and 2 bases from J, leaving 19 bases between. This CDR3 contains 17 residues. The CDR3 nucleotides read TGTGCCAGCAGGCAGGGACCGCAGCTTTCGACTAATGAAAAACTGTTTTTT. It specifies CASRQGPQLSTNEKLFF.

The chain uses TRBV2 and TRBJ1-2; 9 nucleotides match TRBD1. The CDR3 extends over 15 amino acids. The germline gives CDR1 SNHLY, CDR2 FYNNEI. V lost 8 bases to trimming and J lost 5 bases; unmatched junction nucleotides: 12. CDR3 region: CASQSRDRVQYGYTF. The CDR3 region has the DNA TGTGCCAGCCAGTCCCGGGACAGGGTACAATATGGCTACACCTTC.

The chain has TRBV7-8 and TRBJ1-2; D call uncertain. The CDR3 has 14 amino acids. V dropped 0 bases and J dropped 1 base, with 6 bases sitting between them. From germline, CDR1 is SGHVS and CDR2 FQNEAQ. The CDR3 nucleotides are TGTGCCAGCAGCTTAGCCCCAGTTAACTATGGCTACACCTTC. Translating gives CASSLAPVNYGYTF.

The chain uses TRBV2 and TRBJ1-5, with 8 positions matching TRBD1. Germline-derived CDR1 and CDR2 are SNHLY and FYNNEI. The junction had 7 bases not matched to a gene; V was cut back by 7 bases and J by 5 bases. The length of the CDR3 is 14 residues. The CDR3, as DNA: TGTGCCAGCATCGAAGACAGGGGCTATCAGCCCCAGCATTTT. Translating gives CASIEDRGYQPQHF.

The chain couples TRBV6-1 to TRBJ2-7; D is undetermined. Germline loops: CDR1 MNHNS, CDR2 SASEGT. The CDR3 extends over 15 amino acids. V shed 1 base and J shed 4 bases, with 14 bases lying between them. CDR3 sequence (DNA): TGTGCCAGCAGTGAAGGAACCGCCCTGTTTTACGAGCAGTACTTC. It yields the protein CASSEGTALFYEQYF.

V usage is TRBV6-6 and J usage is TRBJ2-7, with 11 bases aligning to TRBD1. V lost 2 bases to trimming and J lost 3 bases; unmatched junction nucleotides: 3. The CDR3 has 15 amino acids. In germline, CDR1 is MNHNY, CDR2 SVGAGI (reference sequence). The CDR3 sequence is CASSYRTGGNYEQYF. The CDR3 nucleotides are TGTGCCAGCAGTTACCGGACAGGGGGCAACTACGAGCAGTACTTC.

The rearrangement links TRBV7-6 to TRBJ2-6; D is unclear. The germline V gene has CDR1 SGHVS and CDR2 FNYEAQ. V was clipped by 1 base and J by 0 bases, with 13 bases between them. The CDR3 covers 18 residues. As DNA, the CDR3 is TGTGCCAGCAGCTTAGTTCCGGGCAGCCTCTCTGGGGCCAACGTCCTGACTTTC. Protein product: CASSLVPGSLSGANVLTF.

The chain employs TRBV30 and TRBJ1-1; no firm D call. The CDR3 has 16 residues. Germline V CDR1 and CDR2: GTSNPN, SVGIG (reference sequence). V was shortened by 3 bases and J by 1 base, with 18 bases between the two germline ends. The CDR3 nucleotides read TGTGCCTGGAGCGCCTCAATTTGGAGCAAGAACACTGAAGCTTTCTTT. This gives the protein CAWSASIWSKNTEAFF.

CDR3 region: CAYQPASGNTIYF. CDR3 sequence (DNA): TGTGCCTATCAGCCTGCCTCTGGAAACACCATATATTTT. The V call is TRBV30, the J call TRBJ1-3; D not resolved. CDR1 and CDR2 from the germline V gene are GTSNPN and SVGIG (reference sequence). CDR3 length: 13 residues. V was cut by 7 bases and J by 0 bases, with 10 bases left in between.